This T cell receptor (beta chain) was observed in a study of T cells in Graves' hyperthyroidism and ophthalmopathy. Study-wide results and limits: Most thyroid clonotypes expanded above 0.001 appeared in blood too.

Amplification of TCR beta CDR3 regions was performed using RNA transcripts as template. A first-round RT-PCR of the TCR CDR3 used the HTBI primer set. TCRdb used MiXCR to reprocess the multiplex PCR reads, holding one entry per CDR3 protein. The table shows fewer than 350,000 distinct CDR3 sequences, with around a fifth occurring only once. Regarding this clonotype: What it binds is unknown.

Hyperthyroidism, newly diagnosed and lasting under 2 months, affected patients aged 18 to 65. Lactation, pregnancy, other autoimmune disease or uncontrolled infection led to exclusion of patients. PBMCs were derived from around 10 ml fresh peripheral blood. The specimen was blood. The TCR originated in a woman in her forties or fifties with Graves' hyperthyroidism.

Here the CDR3 reads CSASEAGSTYEQYF. CDR3 DNA: TGCAGTGCTAGTGAGGCAGGGTCGACCTACGAGCAGTACTTC. The chain links TRBV20-1 to TRBJ2-7, with a weak D call TRBD1 (5 bases). The germline V and J ends were trimmed by 3 bases and 2 bases, with 14 bases remaining between them. The CDR3 is made up of 14 amino acids. The germline gives CDR1 DFQATT, CDR2 SNEGSKA (reference sequence).